Listed below are T cell receptor beta chains from one sample, sequenced in a study of blood T cell repertoires in COVID-19. TCRdb keeps only in-frame clones here, not all; method: immunoSEQ multiplex PCR. The table includes more than 70,000 clones, approximately 80% detected once. The sample was peripheral blood. The receptors here all came from a woman in her 70s with acute or convalescent COVID-19. The CDR3 runs from the conserved cysteine through the conserved F or W. D genes are given only for firm matches.

J gene	D gene	V gene	CDR3 DNA	CDR3 protein
TRBJ2-7	TRBD1	TRBV7-8	TGTGCCAGCAGCCCGTGGACAGGGTTCTACGAGCAGTACTTC	CASSPWTGFYEQYF
TRBJ1-2	TRBD1	TRBV10-3	TGTGCCATCAGCGGACAGGGAAAATTAGGCTACACCTTC	CAISGQGKLGYTF
TRBJ2-7	-	TRBV4-2	TGTGCCAGCAGCCAAGATTTCGGGGAGCAGTACTTC	CASSQDFGEQYF
TRBJ1-2	-	TRBV19	TGTGCCAGTAGTACCTCGGGGGAAGGAGTTGGCTACACCTTC	CASSTSGEGVGYTF
TRBJ2-1	-	TRBV19	TGTGCCAGTAGTCGGGGGTTGGGGAGCTCCTACAATGAGCAGTTCTTC	CASSRGLGSSYNEQFF
TRBJ1-3	-	TRBV19	TGTGCCAGTAGTGCCAACATGAGGAGTGGAAACACCATATATTTT	CASSANMRSGNTIYF
TRBJ1-4	-	TRBV7-2	TGTGCCAGCAGCTTACCCCTAAGTGAAAAACTGTTTTTT	CASSLPLSEKLFF
TRBJ1-1	-	TRBV6-6	TGTGCCAGCACTCAACCGCCTATGAACACTGAAGCTTTCTTT	CASTQPPMNTEAFF
TRBJ2-1	-	TRBV19	TGTGCCAGGGCTGGCGGGATAAACTCTTACAATGAGCAGTTCTTC	CARAGGINSYNEQFF
TRBJ2-7	TRBD1	TRBV11-2	TGTGCCAGCAGCCTTGGGACAGAAGGGGTGCAGTACTTC	CASSLGTEGVQYF
TRBJ1-5	-	TRBV6-5	TGTGCCAGCAGTTATCGTAGGGGTGGTGATCAGCCCCAGCATTTT	CASSYRRGGDQPQHF